Sequencing of this T cell receptor (beta chain) was carried out in a study of metastatic and nonmetastatic thyroid tumors. Study at large: For malignant and benign thyroid patients, tumor or nodule tissue and blood were the sources whose repertoires were compared. General study findings and limits: TCR beta diversity was reportedly significantly higher in malignant thyroid tumors than benign nodules, in blood and tumor.

The entire patient cohort was treatment-naive prior to thyroid surgery. The CDR3 length is 13 residues. Trimming removed 1 base at V and 7 bases at J, with 10 bases between. CDR1 LGHDT and CDR2 YNNKEL come from the germline V gene (reference sequence). As handled by the study authors: Clinicopathological groups of papillary thyroid cancer showed CDR3 differences that were used to build a distant-metastasis classifier. TCRdb re-called clones via MiXCR from the PCR reads. TCRdb assigned the V and J calls; the authors' analysis was not used. Of roughly 13,000 clones detected, around 33% appear once; the ten largest clones hold about 15%. Notes on this clone: Antigen unknown.

The rearrangement joins TRBV3-1 to TRBJ1-2; a possible D gene is TRBD1 (6 bases). Input material: tumor tissue. The sequence was collected from a male donor with papillary thyroid cancer or a benign thyroid nodule (not recorded which). Some clones in this sample may be carry-over from other donors' samples. The CDR3: CASSQAYRAGYTF. The CDR3 DNA is TGTGCCAGCAGCCAAGCCTACAGGGCTGGCTACACCTTC. The full variable domain, completed using reference TRBV3-1 and TRBJ1-2, is DTAVSQTPKYLVTQMGNDKSIKCEQNLGHDTMYWYKQDSKKFLKIMFSYNNKELIINETVPNRFSPKSPDKAHLNLHINSLELGDSAVYFCASSQAYRAGYTFGSGTRLTVV.